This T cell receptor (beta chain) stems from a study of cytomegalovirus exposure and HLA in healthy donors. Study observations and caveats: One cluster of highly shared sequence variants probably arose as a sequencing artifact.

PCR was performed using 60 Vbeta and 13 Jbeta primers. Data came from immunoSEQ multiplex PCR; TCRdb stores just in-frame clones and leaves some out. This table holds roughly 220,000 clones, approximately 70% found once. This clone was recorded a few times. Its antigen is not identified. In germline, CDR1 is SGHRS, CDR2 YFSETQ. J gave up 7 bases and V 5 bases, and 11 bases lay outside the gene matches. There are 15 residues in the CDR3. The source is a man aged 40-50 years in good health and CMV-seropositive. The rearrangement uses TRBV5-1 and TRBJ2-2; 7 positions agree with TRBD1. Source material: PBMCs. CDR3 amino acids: CASRSLTGIIGELFF. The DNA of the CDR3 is TGCGCCAGCAGATCTTTGACAGGGATTATCGGGGAGCTGTTTTTT.